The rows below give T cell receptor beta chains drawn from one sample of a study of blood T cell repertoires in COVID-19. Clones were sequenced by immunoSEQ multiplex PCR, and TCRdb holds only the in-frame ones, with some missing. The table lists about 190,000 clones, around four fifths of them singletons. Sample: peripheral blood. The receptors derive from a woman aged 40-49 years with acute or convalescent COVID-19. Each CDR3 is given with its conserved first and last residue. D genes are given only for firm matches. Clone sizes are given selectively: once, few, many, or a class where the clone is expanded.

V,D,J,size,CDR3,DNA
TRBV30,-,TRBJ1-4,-,CAWVLSPVGNEKLFF,TGTGCCTGGGTACTAAGCCCCGTTGGTAATGAAAAACTGTTTTTT
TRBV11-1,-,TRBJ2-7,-,CASSLSGYEQYF,TGTGCCAGCAGCTTATCAGGCTACGAGCAGTACTTC
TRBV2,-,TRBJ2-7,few,CASSEMGLVTYEQYF,TGTGCCAGCAGTGAGATGGGCCTCGTCACCTACGAGCAGTACTTC
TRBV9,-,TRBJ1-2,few,CASSPTQEGYGYTF,TGTGCCAGCAGCCCCACCCAGGAGGGGTATGGCTACACCTTC
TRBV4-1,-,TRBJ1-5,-,CASSQDLPQPQHF,TGCGCCAGCAGCCAAGATCTCCCCCAGCCCCAGCATTTT
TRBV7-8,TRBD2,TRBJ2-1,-,CASSSRTSGSGDEQFF,TGTGCCAGCAGCTCCAGGACTAGCGGGAGCGGTGATGAGCAGTTCTTC
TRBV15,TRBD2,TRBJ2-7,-,CATSRDWGSGAYEQYF,TGTGCCACTAGCAGAGATTGGGGGAGCGGGGCCTACGAGCAGTACTTC
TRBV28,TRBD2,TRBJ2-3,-,CASSLEASGGGTDTQYF,TGTGCCAGCAGTTTAGAGGCTAGCGGGGGGGGCACAGATACGCAGTATTTT
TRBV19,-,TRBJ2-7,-,CASSTMDSLTYEQYF,TGTGCCAGTAGTACCATGGACAGCCTCACCTACGAGCAGTACTTC
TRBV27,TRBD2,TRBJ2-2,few,CASSFLGLAGDSRTGELFF,TGTGCCAGCAGTTTTCTGGGACTAGCGGGAGATAGTCGGACCGGGGAGCTGTTTTTT
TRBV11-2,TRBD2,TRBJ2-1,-,CASSSRTSGGGVQFF,TGTGCCAGCAGCTCCCGGACTAGCGGGGGGGGTGTGCAGTTCTTC
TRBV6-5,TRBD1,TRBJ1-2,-,CASSLGRGLISGYTF,TGTGCCAGCAGCCTGGGCAGGGGGTTGATTAGTGGCTACACCTTC
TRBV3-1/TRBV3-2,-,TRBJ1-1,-,CASSQGPPTEAFF,TGTGCCAGCAGCCAAGGTCCTCCCACTGAAGCTTTCTTT
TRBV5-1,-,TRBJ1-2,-,CASSVESVSLYGYTF,TGCGCCAGCAGCGTGGAATCCGTATCACTCTATGGCTACACCTTC
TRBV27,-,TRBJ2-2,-,CASSILPGNTGELFF,TGTGCCAGCAGCATCCTTCCGGGGAACACCGGGGAGCTGTTTTTT
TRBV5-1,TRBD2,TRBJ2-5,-,CASSLEASGAGETQYF,TGCGCCAGCAGCTTGGAGGCTAGCGGGGCCGGGGAGACCCAGTACTTC
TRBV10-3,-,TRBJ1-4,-,CATRAGNEKLFF,TGTGCCACCCGAGCGGGGAATGAAAAACTGTTTTTT
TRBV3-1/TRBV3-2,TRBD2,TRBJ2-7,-,CASSQDLTGGRVYEQYF,TGTGCCAGCAGCCAAGATCTGACGGGAGGGAGGGTCTACGAGCAGTACTTC
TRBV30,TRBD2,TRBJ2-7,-,CAGGRDPHEQYF,TGTGCGGGGGGGAGGGATCCCCACGAGCAGTACTTC
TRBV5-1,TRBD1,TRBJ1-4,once,CASSPGTANEKLFF,TGCGCCAGCAGCCCCGGGACAGCTAATGAAAAACTGTTTTTT
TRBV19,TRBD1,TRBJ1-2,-,CASSLDRGYGYTF,TGTGCCAGTAGTTTGGACAGGGGCTATGGCTACACCTTC
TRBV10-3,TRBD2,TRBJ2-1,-,CAIRESGGLRDNEQFF,TGTGCCATCAGAGAAAGCGGGGGCCTAAGGGACAATGAGCAGTTCTTC
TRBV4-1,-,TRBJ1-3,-,CASSTRGSGNTIYF,TGCGCCAGCAGCACGCGAGGCTCTGGAAACACCATATATTTT
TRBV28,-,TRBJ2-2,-,CASSPPPGQLNTGELFF,TGTGCCAGCAGTCCCCCGCCTGGGCAGCTGAACACCGGGGAGCTGTTTTTT
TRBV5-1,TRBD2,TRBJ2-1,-,CASSLEASGSNWGNEQFF,TGCGCCAGCAGCTTGGAGGCTAGCGGGAGTAACTGGGGCAATGAGCAGTTCTTC
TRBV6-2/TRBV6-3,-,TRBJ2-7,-,CASSSGHSSYEQYF,TGTGCCAGCAGTTCCGGACATAGCTCCTACGAGCAGTACTTC
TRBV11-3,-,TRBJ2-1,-,CASSLGGGNYNEQFF,TGTGCCAGCAGCTTAGGAGGGGGAAACTACAATGAGCAGTTCTTC
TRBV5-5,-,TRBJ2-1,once,CASSLAGGLEVRQFF,TGTGCCAGCAGCTTGGCCGGGGGACTCGAGGTTAGGCAGTTCTTC
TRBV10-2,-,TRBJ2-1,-,CASRGERNEQFF,TGCGCCAGCAGGGGCGAGCGGAATGAGCAGTTCTTC
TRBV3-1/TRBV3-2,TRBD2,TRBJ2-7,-,CASTSGTSGPWPQGEQYF,TGTGCCAGCACCTCCGGGACTAGCGGGCCCTGGCCCCAAGGCGAGCAGTACTTC
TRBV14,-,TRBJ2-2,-,CASSPRLAGELFF,TGTGCCAGCAGCCCTCGGCTAGCTGGGGAGCTGTTTTTT
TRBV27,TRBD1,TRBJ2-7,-,CASSLWGQGGNEQYF,TGTGCCAGCAGTTTATGGGGACAGGGTGGTAACGAGCAGTACTTC
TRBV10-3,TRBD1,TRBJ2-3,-,CAISEQDRGFSTDTQYF,TGTGCCATCAGTGAACAGGACAGGGGCTTTAGCACAGATACGCAGTATTTT
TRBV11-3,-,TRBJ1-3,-,CASSLDGGVTIYF,TGTGCCAGCAGCTTAGATGGAGGGGTCACCATATATTTT
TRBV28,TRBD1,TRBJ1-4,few,CASSSGQANEKLFF,TGTGCCAGCAGTTCGGGACAGGCAAATGAAAAACTGTTTTTT
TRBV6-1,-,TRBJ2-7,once,CASSEALRASALGGFF,TGTGCCAGCAGTGAAGCACTCAGGGCTAGCGCCCTCGGTGGATTCTTC
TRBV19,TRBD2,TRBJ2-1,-,CASSVLAGVHNEQFF,TGTGCCAGTAGTGTGCTAGCGGGGGTGCACAATGAGCAGTTCTTC
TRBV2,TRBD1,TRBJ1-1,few,CASRTGQGIPEAFF,TGTGCCAGCAGGACGGGACAGGGTATCCCTGAAGCTTTCTTT
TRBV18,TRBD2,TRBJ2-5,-,CASSRSKGLAGVEETQYF,TGTGCCAGCTCACGATCAAAGGGACTAGCGGGAGTAGAAGAGACCCAGTACTTC
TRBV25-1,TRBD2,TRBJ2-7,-,CASSPTSAPGTYEQYF,TGTGCCAGCAGTCCGACTAGCGCCCCGGGAACCTACGAGCAGTACTTC
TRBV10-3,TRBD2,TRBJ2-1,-,CAISVVLAGEQFF,TGTGCCATCAGTGTGGTACTAGCGGGAGAGCAGTTCTTC
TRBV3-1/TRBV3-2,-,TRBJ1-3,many,CASSQTLGGNTIYF,TGTGCCAGCAGCCAAACCCTGGGGGGTAACACCATATATTTT
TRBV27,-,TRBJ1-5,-,CASSPLFGGGYNNQPQHF,TGTGCCAGCAGTCCCCTCTTCGGCGGGGGATACAACAATCAGCCCCAGCATTTT
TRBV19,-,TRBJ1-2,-,CASSRSGINYGYTF,TGTGCCAGTAGTAGGTCGGGGATTAACTATGGCTACACCTTC
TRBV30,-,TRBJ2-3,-,CAWRFPSTDTQYF,TGTGCCTGGAGGTTCCCTAGCACAGATACGCAGTATTTT
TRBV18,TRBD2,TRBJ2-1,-,CASSASGGEFF,TGTGCCAGCTCAGCTAGCGGGGGGGAGTTCTTC
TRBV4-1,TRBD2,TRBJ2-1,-,CASSPRGLATDHEQFF,TGCGCCAGCAGCCCGAGGGGACTAGCCACGGATCATGAGCAGTTCTTC
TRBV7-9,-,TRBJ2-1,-,CASSLAGSSYNEQFF,TGTGCCAGCAGCTTGGCGGGGAGCTCCTACAATGAGCAGTTCTTC
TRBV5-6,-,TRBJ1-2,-,CASSLGLISMGYTF,TGTGCCAGCAGCTTGGGGTTGATTAGTATGGGCTACACCTTC
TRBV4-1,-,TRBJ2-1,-,CASSLRGLSYNEQFF,TGCGCCAGCAGCCTAAGGGGCCTCTCCTACAATGAGCAGTTCTTC
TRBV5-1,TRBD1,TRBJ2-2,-,CASSAQGDTGELFF,TGCGCCAGCTCCGCACAGGGGGACACCGGGGAGCTGTTTTTT
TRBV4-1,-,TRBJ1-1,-,CAIKRGGTEAFF,TGCGCCATCAAGCGAGGCGGCACTGAAGCTTTCTTT